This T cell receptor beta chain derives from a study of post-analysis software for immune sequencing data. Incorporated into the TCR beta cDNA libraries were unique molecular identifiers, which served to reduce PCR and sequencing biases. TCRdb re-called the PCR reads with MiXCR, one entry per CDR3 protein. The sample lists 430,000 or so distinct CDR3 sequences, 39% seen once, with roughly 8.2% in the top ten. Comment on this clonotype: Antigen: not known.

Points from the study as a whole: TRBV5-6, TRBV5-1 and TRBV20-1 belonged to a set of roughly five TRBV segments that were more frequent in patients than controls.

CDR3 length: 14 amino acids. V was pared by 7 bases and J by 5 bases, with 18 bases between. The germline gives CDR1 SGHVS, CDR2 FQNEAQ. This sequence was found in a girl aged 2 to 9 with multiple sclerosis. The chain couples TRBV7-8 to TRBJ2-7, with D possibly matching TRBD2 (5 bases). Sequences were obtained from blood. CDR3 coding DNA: TGTGCCAGCAACTTGGACTTATCCCTCGACGAGCAGTACTTC. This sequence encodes CASNLDLSLDEQYF. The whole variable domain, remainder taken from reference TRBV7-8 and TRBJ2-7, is GAGVSQSPRYKVAKRGQDVALRCDPISGHVSLFWYQQALGQGPEFLTYFQNEAQLDKSGLPSDRFFAERPEGSVSTLKIQRTQQEDSAVYLCASNLDLSLDEQYFGPGTRLTVT.